This is a list of T cell receptor beta chains from one sample in a study of blood T cell repertoires in COVID-19. Clones were sequenced by immunoSEQ multiplex PCR, and TCRdb holds only the in-frame ones, with some missing. Among 190,000 or so clones listed, around 89% were seen once. The sequencing sample was made of PBMCs or T cells enriched from blood (not recorded which). The receptor source for this set is a man aged 30-40 years who had recovered from COVID-19. The CDR3 runs from the conserved cysteine through the conserved F or W.

j_call v_call cdr3_aa
TRBJ2-3 TRBV7-9 CASSLAQAGTDTQYF
TRBJ2-1 TRBV20-1 CSGDRGDEQFF
TRBJ2-7 TRBV7-9 CASSLASTYEQYF
TRBJ1-6 TRBV6-5 CASSYSGGSSPLHF
TRBJ2-1 TRBV24-1 CATSDFGSGGNEQFF
TRBJ1-2 TRBV2 CASSVGQLHYGYTF
TRBJ1-2 TRBV24-1 CATSDSTGTGGLYGYTF
TRBJ1-4 TRBV5-5 CASSTGTTTNEKLFF
TRBJ2-7 TRBV4-3 CASSQDTTSFEQYF
TRBJ1-1 TRBV5-1 CASSLTGSTEAFF
TRBJ1-3 TRBV18 CASSPPGQGSGNTIYF
TRBJ2-7 TRBV6-1 CASSDREGYEQYF
TRBJ1-2 TRBV3-1/TRBV3-2 CASSQDRGLVYGYTF
TRBJ2-7 TRBV28 CATITGNSYEQYF
TRBJ2-7 TRBV9 CASSPRVDSYEQYF
TRBJ2-7 TRBV10-3 CAISESTGIVYEQYF
TRBJ2-6 TRBV6-2/TRBV6-3 CASSYGGAGANVLTF
TRBJ1-5 TRBV7-2 CASSLWDRGNQPQHF
TRBJ2-1 TRBV7-9 CASSTRDRLGHEQFF
TRBJ2-1 TRBV7-6 CASSLPLFDEQFF
TRBJ1-6 TRBV5-1 CASSRVQGEGNSPLHF
TRBJ1-2 TRBV5-4 CASSLWGQGYGYTF
TRBJ2-1 TRBV24-1 CATSGGTSGLSSYNEQFF
TRBJ1-2 TRBV24-1 CATSDSRPGSYGYTF
TRBJ2-5 TRBV12-2 CASRPGAQYF
TRBJ1-2 TRBV9 CASSVLTGGGEGYTF
TRBJ2-7 TRBV2 CARRQGTSGSSYEQYF
TRBJ2-7 TRBV28 CASSPHLRDRGHEQYF
TRBJ2-7 TRBV11-2 CASSVGGLTYEQYF
TRBJ2-5 TRBV28 CASTEIPRTSGRGETQYF
TRBJ1-5 TRBV24-1 CATSDYGQGGDQPQHF
TRBJ2-7 TRBV6-2/TRBV6-3 CASSRLADFYEQYF
TRBJ1-2 TRBV5-1 CASSSGGTQPTNYGYTF
TRBJ1-1 TRBV5-1 CASSWGQLLNTEAFF
TRBJ2-7 TRBV2 CASLRSGGHEQYF
TRBJ2-5 TRBV29-1 CSVGLAGGPGQETQYF
TRBJ2-3 TRBV5-4 CASSLEVAGGLDTQYF
TRBJ2-7 TRBV7-2 CASSSESGGRYEQYF
TRBJ2-3 TRBV5-4 CASSPQHFVADTQYF
TRBJ2-1 TRBV3-1/TRBV3-2 CASSLAGAFWDEQFF
TRBJ2-7 TRBV28 CASAWDLARQYF
TRBJ1-1 TRBV19 CASSIDRDRGPTEAFF
TRBJ2-7 TRBV3-1/TRBV3-2 CASTPGLAGATYEQYF
TRBJ1-6 TRBV9 CASSVDTGYNSPLHF
TRBJ2-2 TRBV29-1 CSVGLSGELFF
TRBJ2-3 TRBV9 CASSPRARADTQYF
TRBJ2-3 TRBV10-3 CAISARLAGGPVADTQYF
TRBJ2-1 TRBV7-9 CASLRDSPTYNEQFF
TRBJ1-5 TRBV15 CATSRDGNQPQHF
TRBJ2-1 TRBV7-9 CASSFLAGEYNEQFF
TRBJ2-7 TRBV11-1 CASSLEAGVTYEQYF
TRBJ2-7 TRBV20-1 CRVSGFYEQYF
TRBJ2-2 TRBV28 CASSLSGLAGPPGGELFF
TRBJ1-4 TRBV3-1/TRBV3-2 CASSQDPSYRTTNEKLFF
TRBJ1-6 TRBV7-9 CASSLTTGGNNSPLHF
TRBJ2-3 TRBV6-5 CASSNLAGGTDTQYF
TRBJ1-4 TRBV25-1 CASSEFGARNEKLFF